This TCR beta chain was profiled in a study of cytomegalovirus exposure and HLA in healthy donors. Trimming stripped 7 bases from V and 3 bases from J, with 13 bases between. CDR3 length: 12 residues. Germline V CDR1 and CDR2: SQVTM, ANQGSEA. The PCR used 60 Vbeta and 13 Jbeta primers. The method was immunoSEQ multiplex PCR; TCRdb's version includes in-frame clones alone and lacks a portion of them. The data contain 150,000 to 200,000 clones, around 75% of them seen just once; the ten biggest clones take up around 5.9%. Study results and caveats: Immune exposure data for these donors was limited to CMV serostatus.

With regard to this clone: The antigen is not known.

The chain couples TRBV29-1 to TRBJ2-7; the D is unclear. The TCR sequence derives from a woman aged 25 to 39 in good health and CMV-seropositive. Sequencing used PBMCs. The CDR3: CSALGNSYEQYF. The CDR3 region has the DNA TGCAGCGCCCTGGGTAACAGCTACGAGCAGTACTTC.